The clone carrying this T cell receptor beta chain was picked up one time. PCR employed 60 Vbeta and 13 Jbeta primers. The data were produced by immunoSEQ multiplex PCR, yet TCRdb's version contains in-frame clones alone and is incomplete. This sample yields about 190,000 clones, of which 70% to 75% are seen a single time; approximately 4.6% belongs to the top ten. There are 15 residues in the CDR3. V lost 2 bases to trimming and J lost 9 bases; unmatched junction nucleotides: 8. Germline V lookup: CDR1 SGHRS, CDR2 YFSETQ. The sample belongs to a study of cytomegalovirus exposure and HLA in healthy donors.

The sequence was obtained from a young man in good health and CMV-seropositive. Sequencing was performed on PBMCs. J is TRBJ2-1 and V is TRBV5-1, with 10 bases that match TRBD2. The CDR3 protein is CASSLGLAGASEQFF. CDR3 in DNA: TGCGCCAGCAGCTTAGGGCTAGCGGGAGCTAGTGAGCAGTTCTTC.